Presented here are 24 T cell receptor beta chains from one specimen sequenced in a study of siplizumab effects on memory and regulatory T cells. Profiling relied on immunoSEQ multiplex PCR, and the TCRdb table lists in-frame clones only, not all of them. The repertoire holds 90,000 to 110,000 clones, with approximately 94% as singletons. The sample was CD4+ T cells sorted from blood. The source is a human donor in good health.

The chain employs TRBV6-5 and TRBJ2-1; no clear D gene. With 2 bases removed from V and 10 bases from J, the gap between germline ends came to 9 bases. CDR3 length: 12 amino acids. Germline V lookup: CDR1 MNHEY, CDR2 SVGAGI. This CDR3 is CASSYGLGEQFF. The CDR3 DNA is TGTGCCAGCAGTTACGGCCTAGGAGAGCAGTTCTTC.

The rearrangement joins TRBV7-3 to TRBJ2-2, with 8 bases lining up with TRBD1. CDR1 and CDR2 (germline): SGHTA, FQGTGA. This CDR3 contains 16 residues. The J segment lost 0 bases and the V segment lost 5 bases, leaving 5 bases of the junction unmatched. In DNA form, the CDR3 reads TGTGCCAGCAGCCGGGGACAGGCTACGAACACCGGGGAGCTGTTTTTT. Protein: CASSRGQATNTGELFF. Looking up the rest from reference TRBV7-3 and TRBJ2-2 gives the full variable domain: GAGVSQTPSNKVTEKGKYVELRCDPISGHTALYWYRQSLGQGPEFLIYFQGTGAADDSGLPNDRFFAVRPEGSVSTLKIQRTERGDSAVYLCASSRGQATNTGELFFGEGSRLTVL.

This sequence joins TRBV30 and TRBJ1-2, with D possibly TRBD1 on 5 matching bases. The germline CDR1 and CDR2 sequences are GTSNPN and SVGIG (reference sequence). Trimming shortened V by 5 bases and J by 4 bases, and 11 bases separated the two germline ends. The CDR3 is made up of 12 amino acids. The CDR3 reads CAWGLGPYGYTF. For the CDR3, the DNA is TGTGCCTGGGGCCTGGGACCCTATGGCTACACCTTC.

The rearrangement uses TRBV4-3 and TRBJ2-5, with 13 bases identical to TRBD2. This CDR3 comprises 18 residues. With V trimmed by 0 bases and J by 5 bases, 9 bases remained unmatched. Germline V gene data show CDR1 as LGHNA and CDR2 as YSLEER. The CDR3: CASSQDPLAGGLGETQYF. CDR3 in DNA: TGCGCCAGCAGCCAAGATCCACTAGCGGGAGGGCTTGGGGAGACCCAGTACTTC.

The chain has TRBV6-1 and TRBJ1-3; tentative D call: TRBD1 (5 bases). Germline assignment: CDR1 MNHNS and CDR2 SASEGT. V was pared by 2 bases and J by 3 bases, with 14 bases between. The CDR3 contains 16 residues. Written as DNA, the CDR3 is TGTGCCAGCAGTGAATCCCCCCAGGGTTATGGAAACACCATATATTTT. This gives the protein CASSESPQGYGNTIYF.

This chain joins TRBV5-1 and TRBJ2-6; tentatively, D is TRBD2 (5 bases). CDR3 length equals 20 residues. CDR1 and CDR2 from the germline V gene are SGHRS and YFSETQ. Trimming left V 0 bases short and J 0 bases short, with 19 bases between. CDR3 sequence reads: CASSLAVQGLLLSGANVLTF. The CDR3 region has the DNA TGCGCCAGCAGCTTGGCTGTCCAAGGACTGCTGCTCTCTGGGGCCAACGTCCTGACTTTC. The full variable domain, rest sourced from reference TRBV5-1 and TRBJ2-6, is KAGVTQTPRYLIKTRGQQVTLSCSPISGHRSVSWYQQTPGQGLQFLFEYFSETQRNKGNFPGRFSGRQFSNSRSEMNVSTLELGDSALYLCASSLAVQGLLLSGANVLTFGAGSRLTVL.

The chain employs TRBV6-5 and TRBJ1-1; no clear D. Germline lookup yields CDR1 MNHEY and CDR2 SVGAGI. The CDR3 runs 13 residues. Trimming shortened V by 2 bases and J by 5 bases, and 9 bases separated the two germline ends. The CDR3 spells CASSYRQFTEAFF. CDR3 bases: TGTGCCAGCAGTTACAGGCAGTTTACTGAAGCTTTCTTT.

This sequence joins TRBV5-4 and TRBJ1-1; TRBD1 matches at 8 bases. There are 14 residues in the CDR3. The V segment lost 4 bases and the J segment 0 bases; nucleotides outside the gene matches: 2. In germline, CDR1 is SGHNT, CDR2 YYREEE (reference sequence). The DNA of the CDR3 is TGTGCCAGCAGCCGGGGACAGGTGAACACTGAAGCTTTCTTT. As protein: CASSRGQVNTEAFF.

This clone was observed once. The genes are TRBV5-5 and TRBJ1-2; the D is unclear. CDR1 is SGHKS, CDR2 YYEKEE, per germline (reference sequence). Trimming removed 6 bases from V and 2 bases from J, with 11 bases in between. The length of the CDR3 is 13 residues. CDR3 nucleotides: TGTGCCAGCACCCCCGGACTGAACTATGGCTACACCTTC. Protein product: CASTPGLNYGYTF.

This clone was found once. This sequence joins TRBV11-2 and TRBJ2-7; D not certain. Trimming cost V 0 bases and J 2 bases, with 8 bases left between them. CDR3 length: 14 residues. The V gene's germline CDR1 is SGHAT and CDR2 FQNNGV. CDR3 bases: TGTGCCAGCAGCTTAGATTTGAGCGCCTACGAGCAGTACTTC. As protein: CASSLDLSAYEQYF.

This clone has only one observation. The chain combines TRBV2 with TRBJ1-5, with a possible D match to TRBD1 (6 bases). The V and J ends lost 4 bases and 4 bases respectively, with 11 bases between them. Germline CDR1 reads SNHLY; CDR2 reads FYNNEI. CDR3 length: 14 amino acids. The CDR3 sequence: CASSGQDGNQPQHF. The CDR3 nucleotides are TGTGCCAGCAGTGGACAGGACGGGAATCAGCCCCAGCATTTT. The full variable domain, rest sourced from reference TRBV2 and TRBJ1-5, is EPEVTQTPSHQVTQMGQEVILRCVPISNHLYFYWYRQILGQKVEFLVSFYNNEISEKSEIFDDQFSVERPDGSNFTLKIRSTKLEDSAMYFCASSGQDGNQPQHFGDGTRLSIL.

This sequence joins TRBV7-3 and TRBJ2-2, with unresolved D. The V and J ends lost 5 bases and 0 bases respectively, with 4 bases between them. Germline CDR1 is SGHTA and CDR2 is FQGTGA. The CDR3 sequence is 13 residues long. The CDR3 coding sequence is TGTGCCAGCAGCACAGCGAACACCGGGGAGCTGTTTTTT. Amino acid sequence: CASSTANTGELFF.

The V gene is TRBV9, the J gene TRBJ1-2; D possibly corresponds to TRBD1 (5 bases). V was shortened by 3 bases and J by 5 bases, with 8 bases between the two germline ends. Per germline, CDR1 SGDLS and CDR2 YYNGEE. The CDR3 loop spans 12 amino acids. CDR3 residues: CASSAQGYGYTF. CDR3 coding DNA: TGTGCCAGCAGCGCTCAGGGTTATGGCTACACCTTC.

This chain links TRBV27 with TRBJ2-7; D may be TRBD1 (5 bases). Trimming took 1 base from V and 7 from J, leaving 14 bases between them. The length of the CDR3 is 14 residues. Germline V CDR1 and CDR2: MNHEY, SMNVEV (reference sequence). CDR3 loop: CASSLFIRAGEQYF. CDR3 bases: TGTGCCAGCAGTTTATTTATCAGGGCCGGGGAGCAGTACTTC.

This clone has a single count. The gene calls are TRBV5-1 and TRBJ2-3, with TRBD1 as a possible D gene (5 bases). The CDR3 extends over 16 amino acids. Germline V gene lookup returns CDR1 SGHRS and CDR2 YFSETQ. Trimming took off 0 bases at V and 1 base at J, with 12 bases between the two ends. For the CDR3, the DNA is TGCGCCAGCAGCTTGGCCTTCGCAGGGCGCACAGATACGCAGTATTTT. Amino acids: CASSLAFAGRTDTQYF.

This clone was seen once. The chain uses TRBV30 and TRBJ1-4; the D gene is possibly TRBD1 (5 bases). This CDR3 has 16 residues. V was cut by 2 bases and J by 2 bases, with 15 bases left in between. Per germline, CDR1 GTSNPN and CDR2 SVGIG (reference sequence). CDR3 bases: TGTGCCTGGAGTCCGCGGGGGGGAACGACTAATGAAAAACTGTTTTTT. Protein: CAWSPRGGTTNEKLFF.

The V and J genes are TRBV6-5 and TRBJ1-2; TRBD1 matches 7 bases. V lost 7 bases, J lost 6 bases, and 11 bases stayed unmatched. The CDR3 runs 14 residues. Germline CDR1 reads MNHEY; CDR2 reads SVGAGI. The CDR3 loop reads CASTRGGRKDGYTF. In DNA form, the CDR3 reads TGTGCCAGCACCAGGGGGGGGAGGAAGGATGGCTACACCTTC.

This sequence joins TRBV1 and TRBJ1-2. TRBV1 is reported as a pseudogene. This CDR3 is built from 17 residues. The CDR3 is CTSSQSPTVSGVEGYTF. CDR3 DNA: TGCACCAGCAGCCAAAGCCCTACAGTCTCCGGGGTGGAAGGCTACACCTTC.

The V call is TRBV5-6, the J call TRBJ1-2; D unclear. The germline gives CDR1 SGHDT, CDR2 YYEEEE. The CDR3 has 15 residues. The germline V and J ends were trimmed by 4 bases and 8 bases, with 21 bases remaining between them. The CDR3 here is CASSLYEVEHSGYTF. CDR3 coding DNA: TGTGCCAGCAGCCTTTATGAAGTAGAGCATTCCGGCTACACCTTC.

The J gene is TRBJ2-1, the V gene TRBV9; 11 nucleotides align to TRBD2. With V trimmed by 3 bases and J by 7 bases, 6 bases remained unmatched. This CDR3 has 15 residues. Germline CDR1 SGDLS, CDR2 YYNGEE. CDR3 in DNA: TGTGCCAGCAGCGAGAGGACTAGCGGGCTGAATGAGCAGTTCTTC. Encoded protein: CASSERTSGLNEQFF.

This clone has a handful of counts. The CDR3 here is CASSLFPFFRDSTDTQYF. CDR3 DNA: TGCGCCAGCAGCTTGTTCCCATTCTTCCGGGACAGCACAGATACGCAGTATTTT. The chain couples TRBV5-1 to TRBJ2-3; either TRBD1 or TRBD2 may fit D (5 bases each). Trimming left V 1 base short and J 0 bases short, with 18 bases between. CDR1 SGHRS and CDR2 YFSETQ come from the germline V gene. CDR3 length equals 18 residues.

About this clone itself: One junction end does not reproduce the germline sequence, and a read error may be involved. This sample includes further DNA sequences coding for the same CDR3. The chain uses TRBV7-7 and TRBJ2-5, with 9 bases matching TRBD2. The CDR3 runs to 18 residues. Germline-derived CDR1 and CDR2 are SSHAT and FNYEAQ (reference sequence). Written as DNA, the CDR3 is TGTGCTAGCAGCCGTGGTGGGCTAGCGGGGTTTAACCAAGAGACCCAGTACTTC. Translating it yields CASSRGGLAGFNQETQYF.

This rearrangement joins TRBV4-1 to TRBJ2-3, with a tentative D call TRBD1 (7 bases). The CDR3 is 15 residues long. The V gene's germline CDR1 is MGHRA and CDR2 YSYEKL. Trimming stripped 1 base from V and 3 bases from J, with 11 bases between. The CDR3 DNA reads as TGCGCCAGCAGCCAAGCCAGGGGGAGGACAGATACGCAGTATTTT. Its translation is CASSQARGRTDTQYF.

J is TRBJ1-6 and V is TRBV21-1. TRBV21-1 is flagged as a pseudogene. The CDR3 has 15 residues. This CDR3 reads CASSERYGYNSPLHF. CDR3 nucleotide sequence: TGTGCCAGCAGCGAAAGGTACGGTTATAATTCACCCCTCCACTTT.